The TCR beta chain described here comes from a study of shared clonotypes between healthy human individuals. Measured with immunoSEQ multiplex PCR; TCRdb has only the in-frame clones, and not every one. The sample comprises some 360,000 clones, around four fifths of which are singletons, and 10% rests with the top ten. A note on this clone: Other DNA sequences from this sample encode an identical CDR3 as well.

The V and J ends lost 3 bases and 2 bases respectively, with 11 bases between them. The CDR3 contains 15 residues. The germline gives CDR1 LNHDA, CDR2 SQIVND (reference sequence). Sequences were obtained from memory CD4+ T cells sorted from blood. Subset specified: CD45RA-negative fraction. The gene calls are TRBV19 and TRBJ1-5; D is unclear. This TCR was sampled from a man aged 30-40 years in good health. For the CDR3, the DNA is TGTGCCAGTAGTATCTTTCGAGGAGGCAATCAGCCCCAGCATTTT. The encoded protein is CASSIFRGGNQPQHF.